This is a list of T cell receptor beta chains from one sample in a study of regulatory T cells in long-lasting Graves disease. TCRdb re-analysed the multiplex PCR reads in MiXCR, keeping a single row per CDR3 protein. This table holds some 420,000 distinct CDR3 sequences, approximately 23% found once. Sample: peripheral blood mononuclear cells (PBMCs), taken when the disease was refractory, from a patient treated with antithyroid drugs. All receptors come from a female donor with Graves disease. The CDR3 runs from the conserved cysteine through the conserved F or W. D genes are given only for firm matches.

TRBJ2-7 | TRBV4-1 | TRBD2 | CASSQGDSGPSYEQYF
TRBJ2-7 | TRBV6-5 | TRBD1 | CASSYPDRLGEQYF
TRBJ1-4 | TRBV15 | TRBD1 | CATSRTDRENNEKLFF
TRBJ2-7 | TRBV6-1 | TRBD1 | CASANRGDEQYF
TRBJ2-1 | TRBV11-1 | TRBD2 | CASSSRTSGGNEQFF
TRBJ2-7 | TRBV30 | TRBD1 | CAWGTAYEQYF
TRBJ1-1 | TRBV19 | . | CASSTEERLNTEAFF
TRBJ2-1 | TRBV27 | . | CASSRGAWVYNEQFF
TRBJ2-7 | TRBV15 | . | CATSRDPGDTAYEQYF
TRBJ2-2 | TRBV6-2/TRBV6-3 | . | CASSYGAGELFF
TRBJ2-2 | TRBV7-3 | . | CASSLYQGIGELFF
TRBJ2-7 | TRBV20-1 | . | CSARASGLLDEQYF
TRBJ2-4 | TRBV7-2 | . | CASSLATALSHNIQYF
TRBJ2-7 | TRBV5-6 | . | CASTVRWGSPYEQYF
TRBJ2-7 | TRBV6-1 | TRBD1 | CATRTGDLGEQYF
TRBJ1-5 | TRBV20-1 | TRBD1 | CSAIGTGRNQPQHF
TRBJ2-6 | TRBV27 | . | CASTFSGANVLTF
TRBJ2-6 | TRBV14 | . | CASSRGPGRAGANVLTF
TRBJ1-4 | TRBV7-2 | . | CASSLSPNEKLFF
TRBJ2-2 | TRBV2 | . | CASSAQNPNTGELFF
TRBJ1-6 | TRBV27 | . | CASSPWGGAWESPLHF
TRBJ2-7 | TRBV6-5 | . | CASSYSAGTYEQYF
TRBJ2-6 | TRBV29-1 | TRBD1 | CSVEEQDRFTSGANVLTF
TRBJ2-7 | TRBV20-1 | TRBD2 | CSARPGLAGDEQYF
TRBJ1-4 | TRBV15 | . | CATSRDLSQGEKLFF
TRBJ1-5 | TRBV6-1 | . | CASSEARVGQGIHQPQHF
TRBJ1-2 | TRBV5-4 | . | CASSPGTAVEGYTF
TRBJ1-1 | TRBV6-1 | . | CASSRQTYMNTEAFF
TRBJ1-2 | TRBV7-9 | . | CASSPLPDGYTF
TRBJ2-4 | TRBV28 | . | CASSDWGAKNIQYF
TRBJ2-7 | TRBV7-9 | TRBD1 | CASSSQGQTYEQYF
TRBJ1-1 | TRBV18 | . | CASSPQADRGSTEAFF
TRBJ2-5 | TRBV30 | . | CAWSVAGGYQETQYF
TRBJ2-7 | TRBV27 | . | CASSFGGGFSYEQYF
TRBJ2-5 | TRBV30 | TRBD1 | CAWSPGTGKETQYF
TRBJ1-1 | TRBV7-2 | . | CASSGPGPNTEAFF
TRBJ2-7 | TRBV2 | . | CASFDGFSYEQYF
TRBJ2-5 | TRBV2 | TRBD1 | CASRQTGEETQYF
TRBJ1-1 | TRBV25-1 | . | CASSEYGGLEAFF
TRBJ2-2 | TRBV5-1 | TRBD2 | CASGKRGGASNTGELFF
TRBJ1-1 | TRBV6-5 | . | CASSYSDTEAFF
TRBJ1-6 | TRBV28 | . | CASSGTWPYNSPLHF
TRBJ2-4 | TRBV11-2 | . | CVSNSLRDAGWNIQYF
TRBJ2-1 | TRBV6-1 | . | CASSRGGSYNEQFF
TRBJ2-5 | TRBV7-8 | TRBD2 | CASIPGGGLPYF